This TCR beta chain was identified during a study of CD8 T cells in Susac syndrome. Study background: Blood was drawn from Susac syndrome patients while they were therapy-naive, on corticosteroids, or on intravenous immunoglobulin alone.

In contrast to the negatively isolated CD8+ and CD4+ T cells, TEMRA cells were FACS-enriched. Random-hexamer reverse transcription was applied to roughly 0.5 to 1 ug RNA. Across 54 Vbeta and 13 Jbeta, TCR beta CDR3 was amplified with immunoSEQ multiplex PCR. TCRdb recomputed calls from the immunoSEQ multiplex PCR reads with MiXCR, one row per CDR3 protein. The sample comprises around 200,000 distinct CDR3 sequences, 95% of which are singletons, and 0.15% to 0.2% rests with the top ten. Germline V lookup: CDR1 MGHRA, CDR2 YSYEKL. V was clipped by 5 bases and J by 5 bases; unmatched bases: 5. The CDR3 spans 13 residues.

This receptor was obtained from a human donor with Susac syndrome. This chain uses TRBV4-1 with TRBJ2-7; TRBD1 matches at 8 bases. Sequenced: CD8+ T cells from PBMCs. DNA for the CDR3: TGCGCCAGCAGCTTTACAGGGGGAGACGAGCAGTACTTC. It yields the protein CASSFTGGDEQYF.